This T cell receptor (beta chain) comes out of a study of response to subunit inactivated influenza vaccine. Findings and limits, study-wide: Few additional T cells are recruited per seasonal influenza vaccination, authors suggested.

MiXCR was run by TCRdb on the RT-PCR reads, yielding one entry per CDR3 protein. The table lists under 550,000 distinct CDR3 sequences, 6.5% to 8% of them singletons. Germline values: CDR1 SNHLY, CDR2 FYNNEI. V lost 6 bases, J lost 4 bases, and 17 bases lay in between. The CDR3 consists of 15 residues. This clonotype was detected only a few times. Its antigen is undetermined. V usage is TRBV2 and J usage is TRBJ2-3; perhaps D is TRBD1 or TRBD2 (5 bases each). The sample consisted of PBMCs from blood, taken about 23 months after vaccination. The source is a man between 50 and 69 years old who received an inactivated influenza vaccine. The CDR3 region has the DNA TGTGCCAGCAGACGAGGGACCGGACGCCCAGATACGCAGTATTTT. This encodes CASRRGTGRPDTQYF.